The clone carrying this TCR beta chain was counted once. These data are taken from a study of blood T cell repertoires in COVID-19. Study-wide background: Sites in the United States, Italy and Spain provided acute and convalescent COVID-19 samples. T cells, B-cell-depleted T cells, or PBMCs provided the cDNA or gDNA that served as material.

Per the authors' pipeline: Estimated nucleated cell counts came from reference gene primer amplification. Assay used: immunoSEQ multiplex PCR; TCRdb lists only in-frame clones, some missing. V and J calls and clone size follow that table, whereas D and trimming were derived from the DNA. The sample has 45,000 to 55,000 clones; 90% are singletons. V shed 0 bases and J shed 2 bases, with 10 bases lying between them. From germline, CDR1 is SGHVS and CDR2 FNYEAQ. There are 15 residues in the CDR3. Sequencing used peripheral blood. This TCR derives from a woman in her thirties or forties with active COVID-19. The rearrangement joins TRBV7-6 to TRBJ1-1; D unclear. As DNA, the CDR3 is TGTGCCAGCAGCTTAGCGGCAGATCAAAACACTGAAGCTTTCTTT. Its protein is CASSLAADQNTEAFF. Full variable domain (missing parts from reference TRBV7-6 and TRBJ1-1): GAGVSQSPRYKVTKRGQDVALRCDPISGHVSLYWYRQALGQGPEFLTYFNYEAQQDKSGLPNDRFSAERPEGSISTLTIQRTEQRDSAMYRCASSLAADQNTEAFFGQGTRLTVV.